This TCR beta chain is drawn from a study of cytomegalovirus exposure and HLA in healthy donors. Using immunoSEQ multiplex PCR, the repertoire was profiled, and TCRdb retains in-frame clones only, with some absent. The sample consists of about 56,000 clones, 93% of them appearing once. V was clipped by 7 bases and J by 4 bases, with 18 bases between them. The CDR3 covers 15 residues. Germline CDR1 SGDLS, CDR2 YYNGEE. The V and J genes are TRBV9 and TRBJ2-1, with TRBD2 as a possible D gene (6 bases). This receptor was taken from a woman under 30 in good health and CMV-seropositive. The sequencing sample was made of PBMCs. The DNA for the CDR3 is TGTGCCAGCTCACTCCGGGGGACCAATTACAATGAGCAGTTCTTC. It yields the protein CASSLRGTNYNEQFF.